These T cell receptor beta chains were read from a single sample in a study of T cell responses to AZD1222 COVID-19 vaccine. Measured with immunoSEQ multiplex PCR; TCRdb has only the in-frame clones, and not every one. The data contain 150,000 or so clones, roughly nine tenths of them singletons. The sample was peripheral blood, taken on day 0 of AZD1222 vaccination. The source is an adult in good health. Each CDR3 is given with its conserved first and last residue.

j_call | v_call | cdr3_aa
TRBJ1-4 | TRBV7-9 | CASSLDRGREKLFF
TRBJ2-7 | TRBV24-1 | CATSTSGHPYEQYF
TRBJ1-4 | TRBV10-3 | CATAGTGLPTNEKLFF
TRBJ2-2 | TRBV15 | CATSRGVAANTGELFF
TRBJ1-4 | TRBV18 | CASSPYNLATNEKLFF
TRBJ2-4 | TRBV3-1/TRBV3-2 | CASSTSWIAKNIQYF
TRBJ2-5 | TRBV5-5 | CASSDTWTQYF
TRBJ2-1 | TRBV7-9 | CASSLELAGGYNEQFF
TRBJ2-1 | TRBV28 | CASSLFGAGLHEQFF
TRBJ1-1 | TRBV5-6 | CASYPQGRRNTEAFF
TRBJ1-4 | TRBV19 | CASSRGQGPRRTTNEKLFF
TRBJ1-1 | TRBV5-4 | CASSLPGEGPEAFF
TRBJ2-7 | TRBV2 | CASSERLVGTGIYEQYF
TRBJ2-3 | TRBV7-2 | CASSLFTDTQYF
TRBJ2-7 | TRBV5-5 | CASSLDLTRYYEQYF
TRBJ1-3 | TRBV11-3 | CASSFSGNTIYF
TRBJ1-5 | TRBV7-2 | CASSFQGPIGGQPQHF
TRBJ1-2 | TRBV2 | CASPRKEGDYGYTF
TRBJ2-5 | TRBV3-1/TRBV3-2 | CASSRSGRAIGETQYF
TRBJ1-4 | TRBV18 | CASSPLPRIGQGAEKLFF
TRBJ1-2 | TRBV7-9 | CASSLELTYGYTF
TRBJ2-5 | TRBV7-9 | CASSLVGTEETQYF
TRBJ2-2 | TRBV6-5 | CASRGTGDSGELFF
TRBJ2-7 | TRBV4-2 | CASSHERGADEQYF
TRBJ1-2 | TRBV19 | CASSIPRGHGYTF
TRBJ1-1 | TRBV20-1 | CSAKWEYGAFF
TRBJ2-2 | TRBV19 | CASSPRGQGTGELFF
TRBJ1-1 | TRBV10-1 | CARKTNRDEAFF
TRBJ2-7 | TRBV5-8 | CASSLEPLGLSYEQYF
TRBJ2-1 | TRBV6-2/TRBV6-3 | CASSYSSGLYNEQFF
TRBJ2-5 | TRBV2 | CASNIQGAQETQYF
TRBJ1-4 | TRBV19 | CASSLTGGENEKLFF
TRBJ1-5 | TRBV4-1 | CASSQDNPRQPQHF
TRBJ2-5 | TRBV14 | CASSQGETSGQETQYF
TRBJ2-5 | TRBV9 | CASSSQKRSGETQYF
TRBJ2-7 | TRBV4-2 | CASSQGLIADGGYEQYF
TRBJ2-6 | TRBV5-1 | CASSLAIGAGANVLTF
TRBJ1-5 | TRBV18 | CASSPWGGQPQHF
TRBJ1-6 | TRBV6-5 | CASSHGSSYNSPLHF
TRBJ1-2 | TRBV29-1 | CSVASGHYGYTF
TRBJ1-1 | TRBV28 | CASSYWGGWHTEAFF
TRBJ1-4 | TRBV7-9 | CASSLGRRDYNEKLFF
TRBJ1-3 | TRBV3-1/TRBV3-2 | CASSQRRVPGNTIYF
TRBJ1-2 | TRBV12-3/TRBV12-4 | CASVRHTEGGYTF
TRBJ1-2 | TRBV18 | CASSPKQGGHGYTF
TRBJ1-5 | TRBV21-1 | CASSKERQPQHF
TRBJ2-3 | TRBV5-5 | CASSLVGQRTDTQYF
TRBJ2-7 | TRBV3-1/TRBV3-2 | CASSQVGGLNPHSEQYF
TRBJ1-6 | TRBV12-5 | CASGLGTVDNSPLHF
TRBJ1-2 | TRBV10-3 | CAISESTVGTYGYTF
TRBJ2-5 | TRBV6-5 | CASSYSGPQETQYF
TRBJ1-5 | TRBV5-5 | CASSLVQGVYQPQHF
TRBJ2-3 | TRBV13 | CASSLKEVTDTQYF
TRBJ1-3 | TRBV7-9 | CASSRGNGNTIYF
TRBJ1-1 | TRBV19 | CASSPTARGFNTEAFF
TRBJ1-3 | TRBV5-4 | CASSFKGAGNTIYF
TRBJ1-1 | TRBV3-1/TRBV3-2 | CASSLASATEAFF
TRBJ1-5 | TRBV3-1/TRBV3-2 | CASSQRGQGKTQHF
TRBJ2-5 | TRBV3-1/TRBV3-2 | CASSSSQNGETQYF
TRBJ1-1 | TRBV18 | CASSPRRLNTEAFF